This TCR beta chain comes out of a study of T cells in localized non-small cell lung cancer. Study-wide points: A median of around 57 clones ranked among the top 100 in tumor appeared in adjacent lung. Measurement of T cell clonality placed uninvolved adjacent lung highest, above the level in tumor. Tumor samples were not multi-region, leaving intratumor heterogeneity unexcluded. Density of T cells in blood, when higher, went with longer overall survival.

Method: immunoSEQ multiplex PCR; TCRdb's copy keeps in-frame clones and lacks some. Here the sample spans tens of thousands of clones, approximately 93% being singletons. For this clone: Its specificity is not known.

The input for sequencing was peripheral blood, taken before any cancer treatment. The clonotype comes from a man between 35 and 75 years old with stage I lung adenocarcinoma.

The chain's CDR3 is CASSRGHSTDTQYF. CDR3 sequence (DNA): TGTGCCAGCAGTCGGGGGCATAGCACAGATACGCAGTATTTT. The V gene is TRBV6-5, the J gene TRBJ2-3; either TRBD1 or TRBD2 may supply D (6 bases each). Looked up from germline, CDR1 is MNHEY and CDR2 is SVGAGI. The V end lost 5 bases, the J end lost 0 bases, and 9 bases lay between the germline ends. The CDR3 runs 14 residues.